Below are 3 T cell receptor beta chains sequenced from a single sample in a study of T cell clonality in common variable immunodeficiency. Profiled with immunoSEQ multiplex PCR; TCRdb holds only in-frame clones, not every one. The profile covers under 45,000 clones, none occurring a single time. The specimen was peripheral blood mononuclear cells. The receptors here all came from a person aged 18 to 70 in good health.

This clone was recorded many times. The read comes to an end 3 residues before the CDR3 does, leaving the germline J gene to fill in the end. The genes are TRBV12-3 or TRBV12-4 and TRBJ2-1; D not resolved. The CDR3 runs to 14 residues. Trimming took off 4 bases at V and 2 bases at J, with 9 bases between the two ends. Here the CDR3 reads CASSSDAAYNEQFF. The part of the CDR3 DNA that was read is TGTGCCAGCAGTTCGGATGCGGCCTACAATGAG.

In this sample, this clone turned up many times. The DNA read from the CDR3 is TGTGCCAGCGGGACTAGCGGAGTAACCGGGGAG. This gives the protein CASGTSGVTGE. From start to end, the CDR3 is CASGTSGVTGELFF. This chain uses TRBV2 with TRBJ2-2, with TRBD2 identical over 11 bases. The read halts 3 residues ahead of the CDR3 end, with the missing end drawn from the germline J gene. Germline CDR1 SNHLY, CDR2 FYNNEI. The CDR3 is made up of 14 amino acids. After removal of 8 bases from V and 5 bases from J, the junction contained 4 bases not matched to a gene.

This clone has a count of ten or more. The read stops 3 residues short of the end of the CDR3; the missing end is completed from the germline J gene. The rearrangement joins TRBV7-2 to TRBJ2-7; the match to TRBD1 covers 9 bases. Germline values: CDR1 SGHTA, CDR2 FQGNSA. CDR3 length: 18 amino acids. V was clipped by 0 bases and J by 3 bases; unmatched bases: 12. This CDR3 is CASSLALWGTGTDYEQYF. Incomplete CDR3 DNA: TGTGCCAGCAGCTTAGCGCTGTGGGGGACAGGGACCGACTACGAG.